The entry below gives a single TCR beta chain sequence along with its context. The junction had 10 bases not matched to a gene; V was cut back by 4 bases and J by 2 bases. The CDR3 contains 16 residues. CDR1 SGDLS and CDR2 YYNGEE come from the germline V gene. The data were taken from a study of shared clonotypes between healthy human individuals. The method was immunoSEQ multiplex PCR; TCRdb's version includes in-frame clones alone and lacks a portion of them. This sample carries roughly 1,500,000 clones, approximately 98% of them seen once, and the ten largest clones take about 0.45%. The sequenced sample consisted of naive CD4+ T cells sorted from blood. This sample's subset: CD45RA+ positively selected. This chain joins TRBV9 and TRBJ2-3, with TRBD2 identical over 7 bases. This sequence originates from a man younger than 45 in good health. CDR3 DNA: TGTGCCAGCAGCCCGCGGCGGGGACTACCCACAGATACGCAGTATTTT. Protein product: CASSPRRGLPTDTQYF. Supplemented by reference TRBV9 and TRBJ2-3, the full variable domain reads DSGVTQTPKHLITATGQRVTLRCSPRSGDLSVYWYQQSLDQGLQFLIQYYNGEERAKGNILERFSAQQFPDLHSELNLSSLELGDSALYFCASSPRRGLPTDTQYFGPGTRLTVL.